A selection of T cell receptor beta chains follows, all from one sample in a study of T cell responses to AZD1222 COVID-19 vaccine. The data were produced by immunoSEQ multiplex PCR, yet TCRdb's version contains in-frame clones alone and is incomplete. The data show about 140,000 clones, roughly nine tenths seen once. The sample here was peripheral blood, taken 28 days after the second AZD1222 dose. These receptors came from an adult who received the AZD1222 COVID-19 vaccine. CDR3s include the opening cysteine and the closing phenylalanine or tryptophan. D genes are given only for firm matches. Clone size is shown for a subset of rows, as once, few, many or a class of expanded clone.

V gene	clone size	D gene	J gene	CDR3 DNA	CDR3 protein
TRBV11-3	-	-	TRBJ1-6	TGTGCCAGCAGCTTAGGGGGTAATTCACCCCTCCACTTT	CASSLGGNSPLHF
TRBV10-3	-	TRBD2	TRBJ2-3	TGTGCCACCGCAAGGGGGACTAGCGGGACTACAGATACGCAGTATTTT	CATARGTSGTTDTQYF
TRBV6-4	-	-	TRBJ1-1	TGTGCCAGCAGTGGACAGATCAACACTGAAGCTTTCTTT	CASSGQINTEAFF
TRBV9	-	-	TRBJ2-3	TGTGCCAGCAGCCTCTCAGGGGGGTATAGCACAGATACGCAGTATTTT	CASSLSGGYSTDTQYF
TRBV5-6	few	TRBD1	TRBJ1-5	TGTGCCAGCAGCTTTTTTGGGACAGGGGGCAATCAGCCCCAGCATTTT	CASSFFGTGGNQPQHF
TRBV5-4	-	-	TRBJ1-2	TGTGCCAGCAGCCCGGGCCGAACGGACTATGGCTACACCTTC	CASSPGRTDYGYTF
TRBV11-2	-	-	TRBJ1-5	TGTGCCAGCAGCTTAGCCCCTTTGACAGCCGCTGAGGAGCCCCAGCATTTT	CASSLAPLTAAEEPQHF
TRBV6-4	-	TRBD2	TRBJ2-3	TGTGCCAGCAGGGATAGCGGGGGGGCCACAGATACGCAGTATTTT	CASRDSGGATDTQYF
TRBV13	-	TRBD1	TRBJ2-4	TGTGCCAGCAGCTTACCGGGACAGGGGCTCTACTTC	CASSLPGQGLYF
TRBV13	-	-	TRBJ2-7	TGTGCCAGCAGCTTTACCGGGGGACTCTACGAGCAGTACTTC	CASSFTGGLYEQYF
TRBV3-1/TRBV3-2	once	-	TRBJ2-1	TGTGCCAGCAGCCAAGTTCCCGGGGCCGTGCAGTTCTTC	CASSQVPGAVQFF
TRBV28	-	-	TRBJ1-2	TGTGCCAGCACGATAATTAATGGAGGAGCCTATGGCTACACCTTC	CASTIINGGAYGYTF
TRBV25-1	-	-	TRBJ2-7	TGTGCCAGCAGTGAATATGTGGGCTACGAGCAGTACTTC	CASSEYVGYEQYF
TRBV6-6	-	TRBD1	TRBJ1-1	TGTGCCAGCAGAATGACAGGGGAGAACACTGAAGCTTTCTTT	CASRMTGENTEAFF
TRBV5-1	-	-	TRBJ2-5	TGCGCCAGCAGCTTACGAGGTCTACCTCAAGAGACCCAGTACTTC	CASSLRGLPQETQYF
TRBV28	once	-	TRBJ1-5	TGTGCCAGCATCACCGGCGTCGGGCCCCAGCATTTT	CASITGVGPQHF
TRBV19	-	-	TRBJ1-2	TGTGCCACCAGTAAAAAACCTAACTATGGCTACACCTTC	CATSKKPNYGYTF
TRBV27	-	-	TRBJ2-3	TGTGCCAGCAAACCAAATACAGATACGCAGTATTTT	CASKPNTDTQYF
TRBV2	few	-	TRBJ2-1	TGTGCCAGCAGTGGGACCAGTGACGTCAATGAGCAGTTCTTC	CASSGTSDVNEQFF
TRBV11-2	once	TRBD2	TRBJ2-5	TGTGCCAGCAGCTATCCGACCCAAGGACTAGCCCAAGAGACCCAGTACTTC	CASSYPTQGLAQETQYF
TRBV9	once	TRBD2	TRBJ2-7	TGTGCCAGCAGCCCATGGACTAGCGGGAATCAGGAGCAGTACTTC	CASSPWTSGNQEQYF
TRBV18	-	-	TRBJ2-7	TGTGCCAGCTCACCCGCGACGGAGGTCTCCTACGAGCAGTACTTC	CASSPATEVSYEQYF
TRBV13	-	-	TRBJ1-4	TGTGCCAGCAGCTCCCAAAGGGGGATAGGTGAAAAACTGTTTTTT	CASSSQRGIGEKLFF
TRBV28	-	-	TRBJ1-6	TGTGCCAGCAGTTTAGAAATTTCACCCCTCCACTTT	CASSLEISPLHF
TRBV7-2	-	-	TRBJ1-4	TGTGCCAGCAGCTTGAACGGGGGGGAAAAACTGTTTTTT	CASSLNGGEKLFF
TRBV5-3	-	-	TRBJ1-6	TGTGCCAGAAGCTTAAGTCAGATTAATTCACCCCTCCACTTT	CARSLSQINSPLHF
TRBV27	-	TRBD2	TRBJ2-1	TGTGCCAGCAGTTTGATTCCCAGCGGGAGGGTGGATGAGCAGTTCTTC	CASSLIPSGRVDEQFF
TRBV7-2	-	-	TRBJ1-6	TGTGCCAGCAGCCAGTCGGGGACTTTCCTTCGATCACCCCTCCACTTT	CASSQSGTFLRSPLHF
TRBV28	-	-	TRBJ2-2	TGTGCCAGCAGTTTAGTGCTAGCTCTTTTCCGAAACACCGGGGAGCTGTTTTTT	CASSLVLALFRNTGELFF
TRBV2	once	-	TRBJ2-2	TGTGCCAGCAGTGAAAGTACACCCGGGGAGCTGTTTTTT	CASSESTPGELFF
TRBV11-2	-	-	TRBJ2-1	TGTGCCAGCAGCTTAGCCCTCAGTATACCTCACAGCTCCTACAATGAGCAGTTCTTC	CASSLALSIPHSSYNEQFF
TRBV6-4	-	TRBD2	TRBJ2-1	TGTGCCAGCAGTCATTCTAGCGGGGGCTCCTACAATGAGCAGTTCTTC	CASSHSSGGSYNEQFF
TRBV15	-	-	TRBJ2-2	TGTGCCACCAGCAGTATAATGCCAAGGGGGACCGGGGAGCTGTTTTTT	CATSSIMPRGTGELFF
TRBV3-1/TRBV3-2	-	TRBD2	TRBJ2-1	TGTGCCAGCAGCCAAGCTGTGGGGCGGGGGGAGTACAATGAGCAGTTCTTC	CASSQAVGRGEYNEQFF
TRBV27	-	TRBD1	TRBJ2-3	TGTGCCAGCGCGTCCACAGGGGCCCCAACAGATACGCAGTATTTT	CASASTGAPTDTQYF
TRBV29-1	-	-	TRBJ2-7	TGCAGCGTTTCTCGGGGTCAGGGGGGCTACGAGCAGTACTTC	CSVSRGQGGYEQYF
TRBV28	-	TRBD1	TRBJ2-6	TGTGCCAGCAGTACCTCGTACCGGGACAGGGAGCCTGGGGCCAACGTCCTGACTTTC	CASSTSYRDREPGANVLTF
TRBV5-6	-	TRBD1	TRBJ2-7	TGTGCCAGCAGTAGGTCGGAGACAGGGGCATACGAGCAGTACTTC	CASSRSETGAYEQYF
TRBV7-6	-	-	TRBJ2-7	TGTGCCAGCAGCTTCCTCTCAGCCCCAGTCTACGAGCAGTACTTC	CASSFLSAPVYEQYF
TRBV18	-	-	TRBJ2-1	TGTGCCAGCTCACCACTGGGGAATGAGCAGTTCTTC	CASSPLGNEQFF
TRBV18	few	-	TRBJ1-1	TGTGCCAGCTCCCCGCGGGGGGTGAACACTGAAGCTTTCTTT	CASSPRGVNTEAFF
TRBV7-8	-	-	TRBJ1-2	TGTGCCAGCAGCTTAGCGGGCAGAATAATAGGCTATGGCTACACCTTC	CASSLAGRIIGYGYTF
TRBV7-9	once	-	TRBJ1-1	TGTGCCACCCCTGGCCCAGACCGGACCTTTGAAGCTTTCTTT	CATPGPDRTFEAFF
TRBV7-9	-	TRBD2	TRBJ2-7	TGTGCCAGCACCATATGGGCGGGAGGGCAACACGAGCAGTACTTC	CASTIWAGGQHEQYF
TRBV18	-	TRBD1	TRBJ2-7	TGTGCCAGCTCACCGACAGGGGGAACCTACGAGCAGTACTTC	CASSPTGGTYEQYF
TRBV7-2	-	-	TRBJ2-1	TGTGCCAGCAGCTTAAACCCCCTACCGAACAATGAGCAGTTCTTC	CASSLNPLPNNEQFF
TRBV7-9	-	-	TRBJ1-6	TGTGCCAGCAGCTTAAAGGGTGGTTCACCCCTCCACTTT	CASSLKGGSPLHF
TRBV4-2	once	TRBD1	TRBJ2-7	TGTGCCAGCAGCCAAGAAGAAGGGGTGTGGGGACAGGGGGCCAGGAGCTCCTACGAGCAGTACTTC	CASSQEEGVWGQGARSSYEQYF
TRBV7-2	-	-	TRBJ2-1	TGTGCCAGCAGCTTAGCCCCTGGGGGCGCGAGCTCCTACAATGAGCAGTTCTTC	CASSLAPGGASSYNEQFF
TRBV6-2/TRBV6-3	-	-	TRBJ2-7	TGTGCCAGCAGTTACGAAGGGAGGACAGATGATTACCCTTTGGGCGAGCAGTACTTC	CASSYEGRTDDYPLGEQYF
TRBV29-1	-	-	TRBJ2-7	TGCAGCGTTGGTCTCTCGGGCGAGCAGTACTTC	CSVGLSGEQYF
TRBV7-9	few	TRBD2	TRBJ2-7	TGTGCCAGCAGCTCGGGTCTAGCGGGGGGATCCTACGAGCAGTACTTC	CASSSGLAGGSYEQYF
TRBV7-9	-	-	TRBJ2-5	TGTGCCAGCAGCTCGACAGGAATCCAAGAGACCCAGTACTTC	CASSSTGIQETQYF